This T cell receptor beta chain was sequenced during a study of identical twins (dated by TCRdb to 2016 to 2017). Regarding the research as a whole: The study deep-sequenced TCR alpha and beta repertoires from monozygotic twins, unrelated adults of various ages and cord blood to test whether fetal clonotypes persist. Replicate twin experiments were performed at different times using different library preparation protocols to rule out contamination. General findings and caveats noted by the study authors: Invariant T cells such as MAIT and iNKT could partly confound zero-insertion analyses, though diverse VJ usage argued against this for most clonotypes. Excess twin sharing in beta out-of-frame sequences was weaker because fewer shared sequences lowered the signal-to-noise ratio. Abundant cord blood beta clonotypes had fewer insertions, young adult naive repertoires showed a similar but weaker trend, and memory repertoires showed no such trend. In monozygotic twins, recombination models systematically underestimated out-of-frame TCR alpha sharing, but the models matched the sharing seen between unrelated individuals. Compared with coincidental sharing between unrelated individuals, out-of-frame TCR alpha sequences shared between twins showed an excess of sequences with low generation probability. Because the same donors could not be followed over many years, the conclusions depended on cross-sectional statistical analysis.

The germline V gene gives CDR1 as SGDLS and CDR2 as YYNGEE. Measured from the cysteine to the phenylalanine, the CDR3 is 17 residues long. The read is trimmed to its CDR3 DNA, 51 bases read in frame from base 1. The germline ends are 19 bases apart after V is trimmed by 4 bases and J by 1 base. A remark on this clonotype: Which antigen it targets is not known. Base qualities are not recorded, but no much larger clone differs from it by a single base.

Every donor in the study was a healthy Caucasian. The twin cohort comprised three pairs of female monozygotic twins, all aged roughly 18 to 30 years. CD4+ and CD8+ T cell populations were isolated with positive isolation kits from Invitrogen. The library was made by 5' RACE. The data were produced on an Illumina HiSeq 2000. A universal primer binding site was added through template switching, and the final cDNA carried a unique molecular identifier so that TCR cDNA molecules could be counted accurately. Specific primers in the conserved constant-segment region were used to synthesize first-strand cDNA for TCR alpha and beta chains. To control for contamination, every cDNA library carried two barcodes: a SMART-Mk sample barcode plus Illumina barcodes. TruSeq adapter sequences and Illumina sample barcodes were added in two successive PCR steps. The TCR alpha and beta cDNA libraries were sequenced on the Illumina HiSeq platform using custom primers. The original pipeline was this. Unique molecular identifiers were extracted from raw reads with MiGEC, and CDR3 positions were determined with MiXCR. For each individual, recombination models were inferred using an EM algorithm with the repgenHMM and IGoR tools. Shared clonotypes were analyzed with the tcR package in R, and sharing was normalized by the product of cloneset sizes. To study raw recombination without the effects of thymic and clonal selection, out-of-frame nonproductive sequences were analyzed. TCRdb reprocessed the public reads (quality trimming at Q25 with fastp, clone calling with MiXCR) and kept in-frame beta chains. Rows are unified per CDR3 protein, each entry keeping the most common DNA and genes. These V and J calls are TCRdb output, not the study's own analysis. The sample profile shows approximately 530,000 distinct CDR3 sequences; approximately 20% of them were found once. The ten largest clones take up 0.45% to 0.5% of the sample.

The same sample was also studied in work on yellow fever vaccine responses in identical twins. The second investigation adds: According to the authors, the vaccine-induced T cell response in identical twins seemed to be partly convergent and partly specific to each individual. The study precisely tracked vaccine-responding T cell clones in identical twins.

The chain links TRBV9 with TRBJ2-3; the D region may be TRBD1 or TRBD2, each matching 5 bases equally. The material sequenced was CD4+ T cells sorted from blood. This sequence originates from a woman aged 18-29 years in good health. The nucleotide sequence is TGTGCCAGCAGCCCCAGAGGGGACCCACAAGGCACAGATACGCAGTATTTT. Its protein is CASSPRGDPQGTDTQYF. Beyond the CDR3, the reference TRBV9 and TRBJ2-3 genes provide the residues; the full variable domain reads: DSGVTQTPKHLITATGQRVTLRCSPRSGDLSVYWYQQSLDQGLQFLIQYYNGEERAKGNILERFSAQQFPDLHSELNLSSLELGDSALYFCASSPRGDPQGTDTQYFGPGTRLTVL.